Listed below are T cell receptor beta chains from one sample, sequenced in a study of cytomegalovirus exposure and HLA in healthy donors. Only in-frame clones appear in the TCRdb table, and some are missing; sequencing was by immunoSEQ multiplex PCR. The table has roughly 90,000 clones, about four fifths seen once; the top ten hold 5.5% to 8%. The sample taken for sequencing was PBMCs. The receptors derive from a man younger than 45 in good health and CMV-seronegative. Both conserved end residues are part of each CDR3. The D gene is left open where the match is weak. The size field is filled for only some rows; it gives once, few, many or a size class.

J gene,D gene,clone size,V gene,CDR3 protein,CDR3 DNA
TRBJ2-6,-,-,TRBV5-1,CASSSSVLGANVLTF,TGCGCCAGCAGCTCCTCCGTTTTAGGGGCCAACGTCCTGACTTTC
TRBJ2-3,-,-,TRBV5-4,CASSSPLDTQYF,TGTGCCAGCAGCTCCCCTTTGGATACGCAGTATTTT
TRBJ2-7,-,-,TRBV5-1,CASSLGRDYEQYF,TGCGCCAGCAGCTTGGGCAGGGACTACGAGCAGTACTTC
TRBJ2-2,-,-,TRBV7-9,CASSAAGGGNTGELFF,TGTGCCAGCAGCGCCGCAGGAGGCGGGAACACCGGGGAGCTGTTTTTT
TRBJ2-7,-,-,TRBV6-1,CASKGTSDSYEQYF,TGTGCCAGCAAGGGGACATCAGACTCCTACGAGCAGTACTTC
TRBJ2-1,TRBD2,-,TRBV7-6,CASRSRLGSGGNEQFF,TGTGCCAGCCGTTCCCGCCTGGGGAGCGGGGGCAATGAGCAGTTCTTC
TRBJ2-7,-,-,TRBV12-5,CASGLVPSSYEQYF,TGTGCTAGTGGTTTGGTCCCGAGCTCCTACGAGCAGTACTTC
TRBJ2-7,-,-,TRBV20-1,CSATDHYEQYF,TGCAGTGCTACAGATCACTACGAGCAGTACTTC
TRBJ2-3,-,-,TRBV10-1,CASSESTAGRADTQYF,TGCGCCAGCAGTGAGTCAACGGCGGGTCGGGCAGATACGCAGTATTTT
TRBJ1-1,TRBD1,few,TRBV5-4,CASSLGRTGLNTEAFF,TGTGCCAGCAGCTTGGGAAGGACAGGGCTGAACACTGAAGCTTTCTTT
TRBJ1-1,-,-,TRBV9,CASSPFRRNTEAFF,TGTGCCAGCAGCCCTTTTCGTAGAAACACTGAAGCTTTCTTT
TRBJ2-1,TRBD2,-,TRBV5-6,CASSSSRLAGDNEQFF,TGTGCCAGCAGCTCGTCCAGACTAGCGGGGGACAATGAGCAGTTCTTC
TRBJ2-3,-,few,TRBV7-2,CASSLGGTDTQYF,TGTGCCAGCAGCTTAGGCGGCACAGATACGCAGTATTTT
TRBJ2-1,TRBD1,-,TRBV5-1,CASSLVLMRPRDRGGNEQFF,TGCGCCAGCAGCTTGGTCCTAATGCGACCCCGGGACAGGGGGGGGAATGAGCAGTTCTTC
TRBJ2-5,TRBD2,few,TRBV7-2,CASSGGYQETQYF,TGTGCCAGCTCGGGGGGGTACCAAGAGACCCAGTACTTC
TRBJ2-1,-,once,TRBV4-1,CASSQPGTPSSYNEQFF,TGCGCCAGCAGCCAACCCGGGACTCCAAGCTCCTACAATGAGCAGTTCTTC
TRBJ1-2,TRBD1,-,TRBV15,CAASGTGQGNGYTF,TGTGCCGCCAGCGGAACGGGACAGGGGAATGGCTACACCTTC
TRBJ1-1,-,-,TRBV18,CASSPVRTPEAEAFF,TGTGCCAGCTCACCTGTACGGACCCCGGAGGCTGAAGCTTTCTTT
TRBJ2-1,TRBD2,-,TRBV6-4,CASSRGIAGEFGEQFF,TGTGCCAGCAGCCGGGGAATAGCGGGAGAGTTCGGTGAGCAGTTCTTC
TRBJ1-1,-,-,TRBV6-1,CASSSYFEGAEAFF,TGTGCCAGCAGTTCATACTTTGAAGGGGCTGAAGCTTTCTTT
TRBJ1-1,-,-,TRBV5-4,CASSLRRRDTEAFF,TGTGCCAGCAGCTTGAGAAGGAGGGACACTGAAGCTTTCTTT
TRBJ2-5,TRBD1,-,TRBV19,CASSIGQGGTQYF,TGTGCCAGTAGTATAGGACAGGGGGGGACCCAGTACTTC
TRBJ2-5,TRBD1,-,TRBV28,CASSITGTGLRVTQYF,TGTGCCAGCAGTATAACCGGGACAGGGTTACGCGTGACCCAGTACTTC
TRBJ1-2,-,-,TRBV30,CAWTGTNYGYTF,TGTGCCTGGACAGGGACTAACTATGGCTACACCTTC
TRBJ2-1,-,-,TRBV30,CAWSVITGYNEQFF,TGTGCCTGGAGTGTAATAACAGGGTACAATGAGCAGTTCTTC
TRBJ1-4,TRBD1,-,TRBV5-1,CASSPVPGQGRGEKLFF,TGCGCCAGCAGCCCTGTCCCGGGACAGGGTCGTGGCGAAAAACTGTTTTTT
TRBJ2-7,TRBD1,-,TRBV11-2,CASSPGTGGAVSSYEQYF,TGTGCCAGCAGTCCTGGGACAGGGGGAGCTGTTAGCTCCTACGAGCAGTACTTC
TRBJ2-1,TRBD2,-,TRBV27,CASRMTSSSYNEQFF,TGTGCCAGCAGAATGACTAGCAGCTCCTACAATGAGCAGTTCTTC
TRBJ1-2,TRBD1,-,TRBV18,CASSSGQEIYGYTF,TGTGCCAGCTCATCGGGACAGGAGATCTATGGCTACACCTTC
TRBJ2-3,TRBD1,-,TRBV4-2,CASSPAMGSDRGLRGTDTQYF,TGTGCCAGCAGCCCAGCCATGGGGTCTGACAGGGGGCTCAGGGGCACAGATACGCAGTATTTT
TRBJ2-5,TRBD2,few,TRBV5-1,CASSTLAGSETQYF,TGCGCCAGCAGCACCCTAGCGGGGTCGGAGACCCAGTACTTC
TRBJ2-1,TRBD2,-,TRBV19,CASRPPSGRSYNEQFF,TGTGCCAGTAGACCCCCTAGCGGACGCTCCTACAATGAGCAGTTCTTC
TRBJ1-5,TRBD1,-,TRBV2,CASKGTDSNQPQHF,TGTGCCAGCAAGGGGACAGATAGCAATCAGCCCCAGCATTTT